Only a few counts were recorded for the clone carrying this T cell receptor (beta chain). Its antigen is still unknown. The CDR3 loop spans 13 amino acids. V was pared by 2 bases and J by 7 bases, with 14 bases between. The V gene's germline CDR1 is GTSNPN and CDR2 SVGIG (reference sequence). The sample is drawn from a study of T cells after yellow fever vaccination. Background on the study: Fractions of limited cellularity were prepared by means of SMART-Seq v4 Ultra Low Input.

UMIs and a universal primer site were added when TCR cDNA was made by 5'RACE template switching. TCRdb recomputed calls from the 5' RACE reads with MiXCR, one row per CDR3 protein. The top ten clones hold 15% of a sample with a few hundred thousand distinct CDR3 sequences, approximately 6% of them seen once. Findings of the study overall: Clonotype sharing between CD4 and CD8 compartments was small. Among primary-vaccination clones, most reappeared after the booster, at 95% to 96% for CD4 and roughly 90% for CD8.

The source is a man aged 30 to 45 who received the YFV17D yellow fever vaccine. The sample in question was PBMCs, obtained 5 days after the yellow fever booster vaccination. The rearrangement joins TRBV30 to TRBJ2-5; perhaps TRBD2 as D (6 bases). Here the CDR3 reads CAWSLGAGGTQYF. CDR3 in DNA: TGTGCCTGGAGTCTCGGAGCCGGGGGGACCCAGTACTTC. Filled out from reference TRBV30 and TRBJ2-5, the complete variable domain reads SQTIHQWPATLVQPVGSPLSLECTVEGTSNPNLYWYRQAAGRGLQLLFYSVGIGQISSEVPQNLSASRPQDRQFILSSKKLLLSDSGFYLCAWSLGAGGTQYFGPGTRLLVL.